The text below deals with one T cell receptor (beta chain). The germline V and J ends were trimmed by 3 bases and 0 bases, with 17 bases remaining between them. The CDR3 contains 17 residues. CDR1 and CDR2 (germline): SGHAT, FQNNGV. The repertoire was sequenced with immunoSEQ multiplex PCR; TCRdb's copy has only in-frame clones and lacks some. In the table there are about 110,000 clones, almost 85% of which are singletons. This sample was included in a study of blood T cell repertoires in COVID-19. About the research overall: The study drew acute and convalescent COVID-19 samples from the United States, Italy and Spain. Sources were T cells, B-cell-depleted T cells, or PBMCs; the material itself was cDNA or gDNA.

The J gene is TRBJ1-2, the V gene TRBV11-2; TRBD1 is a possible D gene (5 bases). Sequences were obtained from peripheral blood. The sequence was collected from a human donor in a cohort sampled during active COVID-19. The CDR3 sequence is CASSLGQVHLANYGYTF. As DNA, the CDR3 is TGTGCCAGCAGCTTGGGGCAGGTCCACTTAGCTAACTATGGCTACACCTTC.